These T cell receptor beta chains were read from a single sample in a study of blood T cell repertoires in COVID-19. TCRdb's table, derived via immunoSEQ multiplex PCR, lists solely in-frame clones and lacks some. The sample consists of about 210,000 clones, 83% of them appearing once. The sequenced sample was peripheral blood. These TCRs come from a woman aged 35 to 49 with active or convalescent COVID-19. CDR3s include the opening cysteine and the closing phenylalanine or tryptophan. D genes are given only for firm matches. The size field is filled for only some rows; it gives once, few, many or a size class.

d_call,v_call,cdr3_length,clone_size,j_call,cdr3_aa,cdr3_nt
TRBD1,TRBV6-5,14,.,TRBJ1-2,CASSSTGTGSGYTF,TGTGCCAGCAGCTCCACCGGGACAGGGTCCGGCTACACCTTC
.,TRBV20-1,13,.,TRBJ1-1,CSANEGVDTEAFF,TGCAGTGCTAATGAGGGAGTGGACACTGAAGCTTTCTTT
TRBD1,TRBV6-2/TRBV6-3,19,.,TRBJ2-1,CASSYPGQGMSSSYNEQFF,TGTGCCAGCAGTTACCCCGGACAGGGTATGTCGAGCTCCTACAATGAGCAGTTCTTC
.,TRBV30,14,.,TRBJ2-1,CAWSVDSRNNEQFF,TGTGCCTGGAGTGTAGATAGCCGTAACAATGAGCAGTTCTTC
.,TRBV28,14,.,TRBJ1-2,CASSPSGPNYGYTF,TGTGCCAGCAGTCCCTCTGGCCCTAACTATGGCTACACCTTC
TRBD2,TRBV4-2,16,once,TRBJ2-3,CASSPSGSLGTDTQYF,TGTGCCAGCAGCCCTAGCGGGAGTTTGGGCACAGATACGCAGTATTTT
.,TRBV3-1/TRBV3-2,12,.,TRBJ1-2,CASQDRDYGYTF,TGTGCCAGCCAAGACAGAGATTATGGCTACACCTTC
.,TRBV24-1,14,.,TRBJ2-7,CATSDGAGPYEQYF,TGTGCCACCAGTGATGGGGCGGGGCCCTACGAGCAGTACTTC
.,TRBV5-1,11,.,TRBJ2-2,CASSSSGELFF,TGCGCCAGCTCCTCCTCCGGGGAGCTGTTTTTT
.,TRBV5-8,16,.,TRBJ1-1,CASSSTMRGAWTEAFF,TGTGCCAGCAGCTCTACGATGCGGGGGGCTTGGACTGAAGCTTTCTTT
.,TRBV11-3,14,.,TRBJ1-1,CASSLRRPAEGAFF,TGTGCCAGCAGCTTAAGAAGGCCTGCTGAGGGAGCTTTCTTT
.,TRBV19,12,.,TRBJ1-4,CASNQGSEKLFF,TGTGCCAGTAACCAGGGGAGTGAAAAACTGTTTTTT
.,TRBV19,13,.,TRBJ2-7,CASSTRHPYEQYF,TGTGCCAGTAGTACAAGACACCCCTACGAGCAGTACTTC
.,TRBV19,15,.,TRBJ2-1,CASTATTTLYNEQFF,TGTGCCAGTACCGCAACTACCACCCTATACAATGAGCAGTTCTTC
TRBD1,TRBV7-9,15,.,TRBJ1-2,CASSLGQGVNYGYTF,TGTGCCAGCAGCTTAGGACAGGGGGTCAACTATGGCTACACCTTC
.,TRBV29-1,11,.,TRBJ2-1,CSVDVYFEQFF,TGCAGCGTTGACGTATACTTTGAGCAGTTCTTC
TRBD1,TRBV19,16,.,TRBJ1-5,CASSFSGRGRNQPQHF,TGTGCCAGTAGTTTCTCCGGCAGGGGGCGAAATCAGCCCCAGCATTTT
TRBD2,TRBV19,19,.,TRBJ2-3,CASSVPTLGLPRGADTQYF,TGTGCCAGTAGTGTCCCAACCCTGGGACTACCAAGAGGGGCGGATACGCAGTATTTT
.,TRBV7-3,13,.,TRBJ2-3,CASSKQPTDTQYF,TGTGCCAGCAGCAAACAGCCCACAGATACGCAGTATTTT
TRBD1,TRBV24-1,16,.,TRBJ1-5,CATSEGTGGGNQPQHF,TGTGCCACCAGTGAAGGTACAGGGGGCGGCAATCAGCCCCAGCATTTT
TRBD1,TRBV7-9,15,.,TRBJ2-3,CASIPPGTVTDTQYF,TGTGCCAGCATTCCCCCCGGGACAGTAACAGATACGCAGTATTTT
TRBD2,TRBV4-1,15,.,TRBJ2-1,CASGRGAGVYNEQFF,TGCGCCAGCGGTCGAGGAGCGGGAGTGTACAATGAGCAGTTCTTC
.,TRBV19,14,.,TRBJ1-3,CASSTGGSGNTIYF,TGTGCCAGTAGTACGGGGGGCTCTGGAAACACCATATATTTT
TRBD2,TRBV4-3,17,once,TRBJ2-3,CASSPGLAGKGTDTQYF,TGCGCCAGCAGCCCCGGACTAGCGGGGAAAGGCACAGATACGCAGTATTTT
TRBD1,TRBV29-1,16,.,TRBJ2-6,CSVGPGGPSGANVLTF,TGCAGCGTTGGGCCAGGGGGTCCCTCTGGGGCCAACGTCCTGACTTTC
.,TRBV29-1,14,.,TRBJ1-4,CSALGAGANEKLFF,TGCAGCGCCCTGGGAGCGGGTGCTAATGAAAAACTGTTTTTT
.,TRBV11-3,12,.,TRBJ2-1,CASSLDPTQQFF,TGTGCCAGCAGCTTAGATCCCACACAGCAGTTCTTC
.,TRBV7-2,13,.,TRBJ1-1,CASSLGRRGEAFF,TGTGCCAGCAGCTTAGGGCGCCGGGGAGAAGCTTTCTTT
.,TRBV12-5,11,.,TRBJ2-7,CASGLVDEQYF,TGTGCTAGTGGTTTGGTCGACGAGCAGTACTTC
TRBD1,TRBV7-3,18,.,TRBJ2-6,CASSMTGTGAPGANVLTF,TGTGCCAGCAGTATGACCGGGACAGGGGCCCCTGGGGCCAACGTCCTGACTTTC
TRBD2,TRBV3-1/TRBV3-2,16,.,TRBJ2-1,CASSPPSGESYNEQFF,TGTGCCAGCAGCCCGCCTAGCGGGGAATCCTACAATGAGCAGTTCTTC
TRBD1,TRBV28,14,.,TRBJ1-3,CASRPQGFGNTIYF,TGTGCCAGCAGACCACAGGGGTTTGGAAACACCATATATTTT
.,TRBV18,16,.,TRBJ1-2,CASSPNVQSANYGYTF,TGTGCCAGCTCACCGAACGTGCAGTCAGCTAACTATGGCTACACCTTC
TRBD1,TRBV5-5,16,.,TRBJ2-1,CASSSQTGGSYNEQFF,TGTGCCAGCAGCTCCCAGACAGGGGGGTCCTACAATGAGCAGTTCTTC
TRBD2,TRBV19,16,.,TRBJ2-1,CATRTSGGAAYNEQFF,TGTGCCACCCGGACTAGCGGGGGGGCGGCCTACAATGAGCAGTTCTTC
.,TRBV3-1/TRBV3-2,12,once,TRBJ1-2,CASSLTGDGYTF,TGTGCCAGCAGCTTGACCGGGGATGGCTACACCTTC
.,TRBV4-2,14,.,TRBJ2-7,CASSQGGVSYEQYF,TGTGCCAGCAGCCAAGGGGGAGTCTCCTACGAGCAGTACTTC
.,TRBV12-3/TRBV12-4,12,.,TRBJ2-1,CASSFGEVEQFF,TGTGCCAGCAGTTTCGGGGAGGTTGAGCAGTTCTTC
TRBD1,TRBV30,16,.,TRBJ1-2,CAWTSPPLDRVHGYTF,TGTGCCTGGACCTCACCCCCATTGGACAGGGTCCATGGCTACACCTTC
TRBD1,TRBV27,15,.,TRBJ2-7,CASSYRTGGAYEQYF,TGTGCCAGCAGTTACCGGACAGGGGGGGCCTACGAGCAGTACTTC
.,TRBV6-5,14,.,TRBJ2-3,CASTGQGGTDTQYF,TGTGCCTCCACAGGACAAGGCGGCACAGATACGCAGTATTTT
.,TRBV5-1,14,.,TRBJ2-7,CASSLVAWPDEQYF,TGCGCCAGCAGCTTGGTCGCCTGGCCTGATGAGCAGTACTTC
TRBD1,TRBV18,14,.,TRBJ2-1,CASAGTGGWDEQFF,TGTGCCAGCGCCGGGACAGGGGGCTGGGATGAGCAGTTCTTC
.,TRBV14,16,few,TRBJ2-5,CASSQVGSLPSGTQYF,TGTGCCAGCAGCCAAGTTGGGTCACTCCCGTCGGGGACCCAGTACTTC
.,TRBV27,14,.,TRBJ2-3,CASSLTLVTDTQYF,TGTGCCAGCAGCCTAACCCTCGTCACAGATACGCAGTATTTT
TRBD2,TRBV9,16,.,TRBJ2-1,CASSGLTSGGTDEQFF,TGTGCCAGCAGCGGACTAACTAGCGGGGGTACCGATGAGCAGTTCTTC
.,TRBV9,15,.,TRBJ2-2,CASSVEGLRTGELFF,TGTGCCAGCAGCGTAGAAGGACTGCGGACCGGGGAGCTGTTTTTT
.,TRBV6-5,13,.,TRBJ1-2,CASSLNRVDGYTF,TGTGCCAGCAGTTTAAACAGGGTGGATGGCTACACCTTC
TRBD1,TRBV2,16,.,TRBJ2-5,CASRERTGGGGETQYF,TGTGCCAGCAGGGAGCGAACAGGGGGAGGAGGAGAGACCCAGTACTTC
.,TRBV6-4,13,.,TRBJ2-7,CASSKDSSYEQYF,TGTGCCAGCAGTAAGGACAGCTCCTACGAGCAGTACTTC
.,TRBV7-2,15,.,TRBJ1-6,CASSLEGRVNSPLHF,TGTGCCAGCAGCTTAGAAGGGAGGGTGAATTCACCCCTCCACTTT
.,TRBV6-4,14,.,TRBJ1-1,CASSDTGTVTEAFF,TGTGCCAGCAGTGATACAGGGACGGTCACTGAAGCTTTCTTT
TRBD2,TRBV6-5,15,.,TRBJ2-7,CASSPVGSGSYEQYF,TGTGCCAGCAGCCCGGTGGGTAGCGGGAGCTACGAGCAGTACTTC
.,TRBV4-2,19,once,TRBJ2-1,CASSQDHTGVRSSYNEQFF,TGTGCCAGCAGCCAAGATCATACGGGGGTGCGGAGCTCCTACAATGAGCAGTTCTTC
.,TRBV24-1,15,.,TRBJ1-1,CATSDASRANTEAFF,TGTGCCACCAGTGACGCCTCGCGGGCGAACACTGAAGCTTTCTTT